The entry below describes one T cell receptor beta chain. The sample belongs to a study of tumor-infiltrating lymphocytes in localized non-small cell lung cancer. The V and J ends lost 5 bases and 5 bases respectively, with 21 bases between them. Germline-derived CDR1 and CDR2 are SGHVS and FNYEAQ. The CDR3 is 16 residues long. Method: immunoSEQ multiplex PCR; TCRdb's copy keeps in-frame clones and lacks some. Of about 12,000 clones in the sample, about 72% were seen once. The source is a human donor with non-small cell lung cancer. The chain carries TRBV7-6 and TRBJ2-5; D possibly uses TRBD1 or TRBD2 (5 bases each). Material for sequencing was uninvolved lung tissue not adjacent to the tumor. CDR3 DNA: TGTGCCAGCAGCCATAGTTCACCGGGGCAGGCGGAGACCCAGTACTTC. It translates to CASSHSSPGQAETQYF. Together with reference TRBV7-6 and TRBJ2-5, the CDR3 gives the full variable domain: GAGVSQSPRYKVTKRGQDVALRCDPISGHVSLYWYRQALGQGPEFLTYFNYEAQQDKSGLPNDRFSAERPEGSISTLTIQRTEQRDSAMYRCASSHSSPGQAETQYFGPGTRLLVL.